The source of this T cell receptor (beta chain) is a study of post-analysis software for immune sequencing data. As for the study in general: Several disease courses (relapsing-remitting, secondary progressive and progressive-relapsing) of multiple sclerosis were included.

CDR3 length: 14 amino acids. The V and J ends lost 4 bases and 0 bases respectively, with 7 bases between them. The germline V gene has CDR1 MNHEY and CDR2 SVGAGI. In this sample, this clonotype turned up many times. Its matching antigen is unknown. Findings and caveats of the study: When the samples were clustered directly with F measure, those that had been prepared in the same batch showed strong co-clustering. Versus controls, multiple sclerosis patients showed significantly lower diversity (normalized Chao1). Among four to six TRBV segments more frequent in patients than controls were TRBV5-6, TRBV5-1 and TRBV20-1.

The TCR beta cDNA libraries contained unique molecular identifiers. Out of 1 to 10 million T cells, a few hundred thousand cDNA molecules were generated. TCRdb recomputed calls from the PCR reads with MiXCR, one row per CDR3 protein. Of fewer than 850,000 distinct CDR3 sequences in the sample, roughly 30% were seen once. This receptor was identified in a girl under 18 with multiple sclerosis. This sequence joins TRBV6-5 and TRBJ2-1; D unresolved. Sequencing input: blood. The CDR3 region has the DNA TGTGCCAGCAGTTCCTCGAGCTCCTACAATGAGCAGTTCTTC. Protein: CASSSSSSYNEQFF.